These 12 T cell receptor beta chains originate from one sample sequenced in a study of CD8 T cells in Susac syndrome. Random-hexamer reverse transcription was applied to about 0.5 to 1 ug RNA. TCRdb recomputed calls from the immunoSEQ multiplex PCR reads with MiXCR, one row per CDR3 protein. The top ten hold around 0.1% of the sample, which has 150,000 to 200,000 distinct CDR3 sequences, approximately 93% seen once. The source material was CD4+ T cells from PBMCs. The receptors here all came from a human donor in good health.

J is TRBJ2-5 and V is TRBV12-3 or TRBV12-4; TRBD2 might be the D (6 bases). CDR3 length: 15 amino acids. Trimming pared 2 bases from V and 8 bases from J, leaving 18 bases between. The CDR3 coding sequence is TGTGCCAGCAGTTTAACGGGGGACCCTAGAAACACCCAGTACTTC. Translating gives CASSLTGDPRNTQYF.

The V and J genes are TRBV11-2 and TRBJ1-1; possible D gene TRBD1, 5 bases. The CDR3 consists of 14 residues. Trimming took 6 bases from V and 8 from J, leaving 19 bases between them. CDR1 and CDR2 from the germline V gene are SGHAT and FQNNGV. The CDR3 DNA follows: TGTGCCAGCAGGAAAACAGGTCGTATGGGAGAAGCTTTCTTT. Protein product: CASRKTGRMGEAFF.

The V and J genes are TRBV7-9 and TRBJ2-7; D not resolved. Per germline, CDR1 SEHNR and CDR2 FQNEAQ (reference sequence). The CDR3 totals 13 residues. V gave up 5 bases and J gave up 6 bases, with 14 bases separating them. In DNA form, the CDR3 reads TGTGCCAGCAGCCGGGTCCTTGGCCTCGAGCAGTACTTC. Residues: CASSRVLGLEQYF.

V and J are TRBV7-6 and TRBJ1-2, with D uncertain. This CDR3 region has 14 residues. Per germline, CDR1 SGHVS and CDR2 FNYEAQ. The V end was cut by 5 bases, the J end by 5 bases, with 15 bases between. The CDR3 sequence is CASSPRGVVYGYTF. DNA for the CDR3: TGTGCCAGCAGCCCCCGTGGAGTAGTATATGGCTACACCTTC. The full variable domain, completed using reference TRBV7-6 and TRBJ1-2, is GAGVSQSPRYKVTKRGQDVALRCDPISGHVSLYWYRQALGQGPEFLTYFNYEAQQDKSGLPNDRFSAERPEGSISTLTIQRTEQRDSAMYRCASSPRGVVYGYTFGSGTRLTVV.

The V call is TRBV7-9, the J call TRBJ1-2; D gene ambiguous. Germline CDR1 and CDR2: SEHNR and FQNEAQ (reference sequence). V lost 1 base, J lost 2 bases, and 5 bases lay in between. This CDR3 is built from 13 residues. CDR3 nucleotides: TGTGCCAGCAGCTTAGACGGGAACTATGGCTACACCTTC. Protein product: CASSLDGNYGYTF.

CDR3 DNA: TGCAGCGTTGAGTCCCCCGGGGAGCTGTTTTTT. Translated, it gives CSVESPGELFF. The chain is built from TRBV29-1 and TRBJ2-2; D is uncertain. Germline assignment: CDR1 SQVTM and CDR2 ANQGSEA. Trimming pared 3 bases from V and 6 bases from J, leaving 5 bases between. This CDR3 has 11 amino acids.

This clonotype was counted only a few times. The CDR3 is CASSQGYGYTF. CDR3 sequence (DNA): TGTGCCAGTTCACAGGGTTATGGCTACACCTTC. The rearrangement uses TRBV25-1 and TRBJ1-2; D is possibly TRBD1 (6 bases). CDR3 length equals 11 residues. The V end was cut by 9 bases, the J end by 5 bases, with 10 bases between. Germline CDR1 MGHDK, CDR2 SYGVNS.

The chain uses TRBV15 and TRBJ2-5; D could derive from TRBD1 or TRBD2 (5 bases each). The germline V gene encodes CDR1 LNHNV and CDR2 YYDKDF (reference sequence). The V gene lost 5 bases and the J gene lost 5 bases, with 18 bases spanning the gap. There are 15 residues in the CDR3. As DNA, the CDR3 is TGTGCCACCAGCGCACGGGACGGAGCCCCGGAGACCCAGTACTTC. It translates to CATSARDGAPETQYF.

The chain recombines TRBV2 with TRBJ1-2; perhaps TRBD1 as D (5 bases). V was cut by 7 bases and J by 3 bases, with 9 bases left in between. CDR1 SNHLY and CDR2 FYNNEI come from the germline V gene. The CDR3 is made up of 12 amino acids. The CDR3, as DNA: TGTGCCAGCACGTTCAGGGACTATGGCTACACCTTC. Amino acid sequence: CASTFRDYGYTF.

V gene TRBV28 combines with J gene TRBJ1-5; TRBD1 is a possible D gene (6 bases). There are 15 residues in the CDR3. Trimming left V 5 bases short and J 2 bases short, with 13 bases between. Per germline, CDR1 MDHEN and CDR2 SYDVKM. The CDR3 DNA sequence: TGTGCCAGCAGTGCCTTTGAGGGGGGCAATCAGCCCCAGCATTTT. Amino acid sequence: CASSAFEGGNQPQHF.

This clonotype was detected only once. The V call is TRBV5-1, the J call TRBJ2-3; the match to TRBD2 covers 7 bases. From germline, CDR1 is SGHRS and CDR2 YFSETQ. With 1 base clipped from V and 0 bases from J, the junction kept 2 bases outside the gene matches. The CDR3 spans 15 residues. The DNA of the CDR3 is TGCGCCAGCAGCTTGAGCGGGAAAAGCACAGATACGCAGTATTTT. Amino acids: CASSLSGKSTDTQYF.

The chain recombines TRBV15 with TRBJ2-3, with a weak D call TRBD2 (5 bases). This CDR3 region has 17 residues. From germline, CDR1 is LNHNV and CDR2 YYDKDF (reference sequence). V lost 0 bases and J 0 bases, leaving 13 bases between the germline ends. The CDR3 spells CATSRDLGSTSTDTQYF. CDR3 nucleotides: TGTGCCACCAGCAGAGATCTTGGGAGCACTAGCACAGATACGCAGTATTTT.